Listed below are T cell receptor beta chains from one sample, sequenced in a study of memory CD4+ T cells and cytomegalovirus serostatus. Only in-frame clones appear in the TCRdb table, and some are missing; sequencing was by immunoSEQ multiplex PCR. The sample has 70,000 to 95,000 clones, about 85% seen once; the top ten hold about 0.72%. Sequencing was carried out using memory CD4+ T cells from blood. These receptors came from an adult in good health and CMV-seronegative. CDR3s include the opening cysteine and the closing phenylalanine or tryptophan. Each record gives: J gene, CDR3 length, V gene, D gene, CDR3 protein, CDR3 DNA. A D gene is named only where the DNA matches it firmly.

TRBJ1-1 13 TRBV25-1 - CASSPRGGSGAFF TGTGCCAGCAGCCCTCGGGGGGGGTCAGGTGCTTTCTTT
TRBJ1-1 15 TRBV27 TRBD1 CASSRDRGRRTEAFF TGTGCCAGCAGCAGAGACAGGGGGCGGAGGACTGAAGCTTTCTTT
TRBJ1-5 16 TRBV6-1 TRBD1 CASSEYGTAINQPQHF TGTGCCAGCAGTGAATATGGGACAGCTATTAATCAGCCCCAGCATTTT
TRBJ1-1 14 TRBV29-1 TRBD1 CSVGRQGSGSGAFF TGCAGCGTCGGGAGACAGGGCTCCGGATCGGGAGCTTTCTTT
TRBJ2-5 12 TRBV10-3 TRBD1 CAAQTGAETQYF TGTGCCGCCCAGACAGGGGCAGAGACCCAGTACTTC
TRBJ2-1 14 TRBV5-1 TRBD1 CASSLYRGNNEQFF TGCGCCAGCAGCCTATACAGGGGTAACAATGAGCAGTTCTTC
TRBJ1-2 14 TRBV25-1 - CASSADRRNYGYTF TGTGCCAGCAGTGCGGACAGAAGAAACTATGGCTACACCTTC
TRBJ2-7 15 TRBV5-4 TRBD2 CASSLWGGALSEQYF TGTGCCAGCAGCTTGTGGGGGGGAGCTTTGAGCGAGCAGTACTTC
TRBJ2-1 13 TRBV21-1 - CASSPEHYNEQFF TGTGCCAGCAGCCCAGAACACTACAATGAGCAGTTCTTC
TRBJ1-5 16 TRBV28 - CASSSFLPGLNQPQHF TGTGCCAGCAGTTCCTTCCTCCCGGGACTCAATCAGCCCCAGCATTTT
TRBJ2-1 14 TRBV12-5 TRBD2 CASGAAGGDNEQFF TGTGCTAGTGGTGCCGCCGGGGGGGACAATGAGCAGTTCTTC
TRBJ1-2 15 TRBV19 TRBD1 CASSTGQDGDYGYTF TGTGCCAGTAGTACAGGACAGGATGGAGACTATGGCTACACCTTC
TRBJ1-1 13 TRBV7-2 TRBD1 CASSTGGTTEAFF TGTGCCAGCAGTACAGGGGGTACCACTGAAGCTTTCTTT
TRBJ2-3 19 TRBV27 TRBD2 CASRLGLAGAKRHLNTQYF TGTGCCAGCAGACTCGGACTAGCGGGGGCAAAACGACACCTCAATACGCAGTATTTT
TRBJ1-2 15 TRBV19 TRBD1 CASSAGTGASDGYTF TGTGCCAGTAGTGCCGGGACAGGGGCATCGGATGGCTACACCTTC
TRBJ2-1 15 TRBV6-4 - CASSERQGSYNEQFF TGTGCCAGCAGTGAAAGGCAGGGGTCCTACAATGAGCAGTTCTTC